Given below is one T cell receptor beta chain in context. Its antigen is undetermined. This entry is derived from a study of glioma-infiltrating T cells after dendritic cell vaccination. Study-wide points: Few patients contributed both blood and tumor specimens.

Time point here: after dendritic cell vaccination, including at tumor progression/relapse. Selection required adequate fresh-frozen tumor tissue plus more than two years' survival data. The data were produced by immunoSEQ multiplex PCR, yet TCRdb's version contains in-frame clones alone and is incomplete. The sample has 99,000 or so clones; around 90% are singletons. The clonotype originates from a human donor with glioblastoma. The sequences come from blood, collected after dendritic cell vaccination.

CDR3: CASRSGGDNEQFF. The CDR3 DNA reads TGTGCCAGCAGGTCGGGCGGGGACAATGAGCAGTTCTTC. V is TRBV6-6 and J is TRBJ2-1; TRBD2 might be the D (6 bases). V lost 6 bases and J lost 5, with 11 bases in between. The CDR3 extends over 13 amino acids. The V gene's germline CDR1 is MNHNY and CDR2 SVGAGI (reference sequence).